Below are 26 T cell receptor beta chains sequenced from a single sample in a study of shared T cell receptors in the human thymus. Profiled with immunoSEQ multiplex PCR; TCRdb holds only in-frame clones, not every one. The data show 650,000 to 950,000 clones, with approximately 85% seen just once and around 0.01% held by the top ten. These same records also appear under a second study, on human thymus T cells.

The specimen sequenced was thymocytes. Every receptor here comes from a girl under three years old with a congenital heart defect.

There are a few counts of this clone. The rearrangement joins TRBV5-1 to TRBJ2-1, with D tentatively TRBD2 (7 bases). V lost 4 bases and J lost 4, with 21 bases in between. The CDR3 sequence is 17 residues long. Germline loops: CDR1 SGHRS, CDR2 YFSETQ. CDR3 in DNA: TGCGCCAGCAGCCCCGGGGGCGGGGGCCCTACATACAATGAGCAGTTCTTC. Translating it yields CASSPGGGGPTYNEQFF.

The chain uses TRBV9 and TRBJ2-1, with D tentatively TRBD2 (7 bases). The ends were cut back, 3 bases at V and 8 bases at J, with 21 bases in the middle. In germline, CDR1 is SGDLS, CDR2 YYNGEE. The CDR3 is 16 residues long. CDR3 protein: CASSGHPGGLVHEQFF. The CDR3 DNA reads TGTGCCAGCAGCGGACACCCGGGGGGCCTGGTCCATGAGCAGTTCTTC.

This clone was seen more than once but under ten times. The CDR3 here is CSVEGWGDADTQYF. The CDR3 DNA reads as TGCAGCGTTGAGGGATGGGGGGACGCAGATACGCAGTATTTT. This chain connects TRBV29-1 to TRBJ2-3, with D possibly being TRBD2 (6 bases). The CDR3 sequence is 14 residues long. The V end lost 3 bases, the J end lost 4 bases, and 14 bases lay between the germline ends. The germline CDR1 and CDR2 sequences are SQVTM and ANQGSEA.

The genes are TRBV9 and TRBJ1-1; no clear D gene. The CDR3 is 14 residues long. V was pared by 0 bases and J by 5 bases, with 11 bases between. CDR1 is SGDLS and CDR2 is YYNGEE in the germline V gene. The CDR3 protein is CASSVVPGPTEAFF. The CDR3 coding sequence is TGTGCCAGCAGCGTAGTTCCGGGTCCGACTGAAGCTTTCTTT.

The chain couples TRBV4-1 to TRBJ2-3, with 7 bases aligning to TRBD2. CDR1 and CDR2 (germline): MGHRA, YSYEKL. V trimming: 0 bases; J trimming: 3 bases; junction bases outside the gene matches: 9. The CDR3 is made up of 17 amino acids. The CDR3 loop reads CASSQDLEGGGTDTQYF. The CDR3, as DNA: TGCGCCAGCAGCCAAGATCTGGAGGGCGGGGGTACAGATACGCAGTATTTT.

The rearrangement uses TRBV13 and TRBJ2-7, with 9 bases fitting TRBD1. The CDR3 has 15 amino acids. V gave up 4 bases and J gave up 4 bases; unmatched junction bases: 8. Looked up from germline, CDR1 is PRHDT and CDR2 is FYEKMQ (reference sequence). The CDR3 DNA reads TGTGCCAGCAGCTGCGGGACAGGGATCATTTACGAGCAGTACTTC. Translation gives CASSCGTGIIYEQYF.

This clone came up once. The V gene is TRBV7-9, the J gene TRBJ2-2; 8 bases are a match to TRBD1. With 1 base clipped from V and 7 bases from J, the junction kept 2 bases outside the gene matches. This CDR3 has 14 amino acids. Germline CDR1 and CDR2: SEHNR and FQNEAQ (reference sequence). The CDR3 reads CASSLGQGSGELFF. The CDR3 DNA sequence: TGTGCCAGCAGCTTAGGACAGGGGAGCGGGGAGCTGTTTTTT.

This clone is a singleton in its sample. The V gene is TRBV2, the J gene TRBJ1-2; D uncertain. The germline CDR1 and CDR2 sequences are SNHLY and FYNNEI. The CDR3 length is 15 residues. The V end was cut by 7 bases, the J end by 5 bases, with 20 bases between. The CDR3 reads CASTTWTGNLYGYTF. The CDR3 nucleotides read TGTGCCAGCACAACTTGGACGGGAAACCTTTATGGCTACACCTTC.

The chain uses TRBV27 and TRBJ1-1; tentatively, D is TRBD1 (5 bases). CDR3 size: 18 residues. V lost 3 bases and J 2 bases, leaving 22 bases between the germline ends. Germline-derived CDR1 and CDR2 are MNHEY and SMNVEV (reference sequence). The CDR3 region has the DNA TGTGCCAGCAGTTTTTGGGGCGGAGGAGCGCGGGGCAACACTGAAGCTTTCTTT. Translation gives CASSFWGGGARGNTEAFF.

The chain carries TRBV19 and TRBJ2-7; the D gene is possibly TRBD1 (6 bases). Per germline, CDR1 LNHDA and CDR2 SQIVND (reference sequence). The CDR3 runs 14 residues. V lost 3 bases and J 0 bases, leaving 9 bases between the germline ends. CDR3 sequence (DNA): TGTGCCAGTAGTATGGTGGACAGCTCCTACGAGCAGTACTTC. Residues: CASSMVDSSYEQYF.

The chain links TRBV2 to TRBJ2-1, with D perhaps matching TRBD1 (6 bases). This CDR3 has 11 amino acids. V lost 5 bases and J lost 10, with 9 bases in between. Germline V gene data show CDR1 as SNHLY and CDR2 as FYNNEI. The CDR3 region is CASSLGTEQFF. The CDR3 region has the DNA TGTGCCAGCAGTCTCGGGACAGAGCAGTTCTTC. Full variable domain (remainder filled in from reference TRBV2 and TRBJ2-1): EPEVTQTPSHQVTQMGQEVILRCVPISNHLYFYWYRQILGQKVEFLVSFYNNEISEKSEIFDDQFSVERPDGSNFTLKIRSTKLEDSAMYFCASSLGTEQFFGPGTRLTVL.

The gene calls are TRBV18 and TRBJ1-2, with no clear D. Germline CDR1 is KGHSH and CDR2 is LQKENI. The CDR3 has 12 residues. Deletions cut 6 bases from V and 6 bases from J, with 11 bases between. CDR3 in DNA: TGTGCCAGCTCCACAGAACCGGATGGCTACACCTTC. Its protein is CASSTEPDGYTF.

This chain joins TRBV27 and TRBJ1-5; tentatively, D is TRBD1 (6 bases). Trimming left V 5 bases short and J 6 bases short, with 11 bases between. This CDR3 region has 13 residues. CDR1 and CDR2 (germline): MNHEY, SMNVEV (reference sequence). The CDR3 DNA reads as TGTGCCAGCAGTAGGGGGTCGGGTCAGCCCCAGCATTTT. Encoded protein: CASSRGSGQPQHF.

The V call is TRBV4-2, the J call TRBJ2-1; 12 bases align to TRBD2. CDR1 and CDR2 (germline): LGHNA, YNFKEQ. The length of the CDR3 is 15 residues. Trimming took 2 bases from V and 8 from J; bases not matched to a gene: 4. As DNA, the CDR3 is TGTGCCAGCAGCCAACAGACTAGCGGGGGACATGAGCAGTTCTTC. It specifies CASSQQTSGGHEQFF.

The chain uses TRBV27 and TRBJ1-3; the D gene is possibly TRBD1 (5 bases). Trimming took off 4 bases at V and 4 bases at J, with 14 bases between the two ends. Germline V gives CDR1 MNHEY, CDR2 SMNVEV (reference sequence). The CDR3 length is 15 residues. The CDR3 sequence: CASSSRQLGGNTIYF. CDR3 DNA sequence: TGTGCCAGCAGTTCGCGACAGCTCGGAGGAAACACCATATATTTT.

The chain carries TRBV12-5 and TRBJ2-1; tentatively, D is TRBD2 (6 bases). The V end lost 3 bases, the J end lost 4 bases, and 13 bases lay between the germline ends. The CDR3 is 15 amino acids. Germline CDR1 LGHNT, CDR2 FRNRAP. CDR3 sequence (DNA): TGTGCTAGTGGTTTTTCCGAGGCGGGGTACAATGAGCAGTTCTTC. Translating it yields CASGFSEAGYNEQFF.

This sequence joins TRBV11-2 and TRBJ2-7; D remains ambiguous. Trimming took off 6 bases at V and 3 bases at J, with 12 bases between the two ends. From germline, CDR1 is SGHAT and CDR2 FQNNGV. The CDR3 is made up of 13 amino acids. The CDR3 loop reads CASRGRVIYEQYF. In nucleotides, the CDR3 is TGTGCCAGCAGGGGTCGGGTGATCTACGAGCAGTACTTC.

The chain carries TRBV10-3 and TRBJ1-2, with D possibly matching TRBD1 (6 bases). V was pared by 0 bases and J by 4 bases, with 15 bases between. Looked up from germline, CDR1 is ENHRY and CDR2 is SYGVKD. The CDR3 spans 16 residues. The DNA of the CDR3 is TGTGCCATCAGTGAGTCGACAGGCGCGTTTAGCTATGGCTACACCTTC. Amino acids: CAISESTGAFSYGYTF.

The V call is TRBV25-1, the J call TRBJ1-3; D possibly corresponds to TRBD1 (6 bases). CDR3 length equals 17 residues. Trimming stripped 3 bases from V and 2 bases from J, with 17 bases between. From germline, CDR1 is MGHDK and CDR2 SYGVNS. The CDR3 protein is CASSDWVQGRAGNTIYF. CDR3 coding DNA: TGTGCCAGCAGTGATTGGGTACAGGGTCGGGCTGGAAACACCATATATTTT.

This chain connects TRBV7-6 to TRBJ2-5; 7 bases map to TRBD1. Germline CDR1 SGHVS, CDR2 FNYEAQ. CDR3 length equals 16 residues. After removal of 5 bases from V and 4 bases from J, the junction contained 13 bases not matched to a gene. The CDR3 DNA follows: TGTGCCAGCAGCGCCCGGGACAGCCGGGCTCCAGAGACCCAGTACTTC. Translation gives CASSARDSRAPETQYF.

This clone has a handful of counts. The chain couples TRBV27 to TRBJ2-3; 7 bases are a match to TRBD1. V shed 4 bases, J shed 2 bases, and the junction held 9 bases outside the gene matches. There are 16 residues in the CDR3. The V gene's germline CDR1 is MNHEY and CDR2 SMNVEV (reference sequence). The CDR3 DNA follows: TGTGCCAGCAGTTCCACGGGACAGCTCTCCACAGATACGCAGTATTTT. It specifies CASSSTGQLSTDTQYF.

This clone appeared a single time. The gene calls are TRBV28 and TRBJ1-2; a weak D match, TRBD1 (6 bases). Germline V lookup: CDR1 MDHEN, CDR2 SYDVKM. This CDR3 has 15 residues. The V and J ends lost 6 bases and 0 bases respectively, with 14 bases between them. Here the CDR3 reads CASRQGSLANYGYTF. In DNA, the CDR3 is TGTGCCAGCAGACAGGGTTCCCTCGCTAACTATGGCTACACCTTC.

The chain joins TRBV19 to TRBJ1-1; maybe TRBD1 (6 bases). From germline, CDR1 is LNHDA and CDR2 SQIVND (reference sequence). V was pared by 9 bases and J by 4 bases, with 18 bases between. The CDR3 is made up of 14 amino acids. CDR3 nucleotides: TGTGCCAGCAGACCGATACAGGGACCCACTGAAGCTTTCTTT. Protein: CASRPIQGPTEAFF.

This chain joins TRBV7-2 and TRBJ2-7; 8 nucleotides match TRBD2. After removal of 5 bases from V and 3 bases from J, the junction contained 12 bases not matched to a gene. This CDR3 region has 16 residues. The germline V gene has CDR1 SGHTA and CDR2 FQGNSA. CDR3 residues: CASSPTVGGGGYEQYF. CDR3 bases: TGTGCCAGCAGCCCAACCGTCGGGGGGGGAGGCTACGAGCAGTACTTC.

The rearrangement links TRBV9 to TRBJ2-2; 10 bases agree with TRBD1. This CDR3 has 16 residues. The trim removed 0 bases at V and 3 bases at J, leaving 2 bases unmatched. Germline V gives CDR1 SGDLS, CDR2 YYNGEE. The chain's CDR3 is CASSVVGQGYTGELFF. Here the CDR3 DNA reads TGTGCCAGCAGCGTAGTGGGACAGGGGTACACCGGGGAGCTGTTTTTT.

CDR3 loop: CASSLELPGYEQYF. DNA of the CDR3: TGTGCCAGCAGCTTAGAATTGCCGGGGTACGAGCAGTACTTC. The rearrangement links TRBV7-2 to TRBJ2-7, with a possible D match to TRBD2 (5 bases). The germline CDR1 and CDR2 sequences are SGHTA and FQGNSA. The V end lost 1 base, the J end lost 4 bases, and 11 bases lay between the germline ends. This CDR3 is built from 14 residues.